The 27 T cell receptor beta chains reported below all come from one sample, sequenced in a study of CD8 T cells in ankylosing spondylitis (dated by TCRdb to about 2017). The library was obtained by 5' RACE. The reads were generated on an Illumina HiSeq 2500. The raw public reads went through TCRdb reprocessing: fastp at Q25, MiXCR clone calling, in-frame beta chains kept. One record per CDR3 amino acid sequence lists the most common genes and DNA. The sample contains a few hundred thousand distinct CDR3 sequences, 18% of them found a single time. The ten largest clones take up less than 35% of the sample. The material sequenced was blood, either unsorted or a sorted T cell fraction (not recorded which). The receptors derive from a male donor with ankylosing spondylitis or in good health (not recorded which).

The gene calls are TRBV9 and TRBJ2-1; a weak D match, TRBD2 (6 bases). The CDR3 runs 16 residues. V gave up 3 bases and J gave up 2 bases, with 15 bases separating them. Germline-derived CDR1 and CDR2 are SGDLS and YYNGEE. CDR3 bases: TGTGCCAGCAGCGCCCGTGGGGACTTAGCCTACAATGAGCAGTTCTTC. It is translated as CASSARGDLAYNEQFF.

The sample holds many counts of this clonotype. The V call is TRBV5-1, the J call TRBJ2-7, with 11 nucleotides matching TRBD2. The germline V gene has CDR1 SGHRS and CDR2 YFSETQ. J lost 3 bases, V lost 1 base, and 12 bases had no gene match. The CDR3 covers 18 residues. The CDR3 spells CASSLSVTSGITNYEQYF. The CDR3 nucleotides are TGCGCCAGCAGCTTGAGTGTGACTAGCGGGATAACTAACTACGAGCAGTACTTC.

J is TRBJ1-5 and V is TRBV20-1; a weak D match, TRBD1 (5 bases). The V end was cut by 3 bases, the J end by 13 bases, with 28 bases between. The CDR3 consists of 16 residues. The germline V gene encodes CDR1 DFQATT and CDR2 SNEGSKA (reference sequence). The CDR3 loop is CSASTTYGTYIISQHF. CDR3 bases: TGCAGTGCTAGTACTACATACGGGACCTACATTATATCGCAGCATTTT.

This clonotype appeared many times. The CDR3 nucleotides read TGTGCCAGCAGCTTAGGGGACTCCGAGCAGTACTTC. Translating it yields CASSLGDSEQYF. This chain connects TRBV7-8 to TRBJ2-7; D may be TRBD2 (6 bases). The CDR3 has 12 residues. The ends were cut back, 1 base at V and 6 bases at J, with 7 bases in the middle. Germline V gene data show CDR1 as SGHVS and CDR2 as FQNEAQ. Variable domain in full (rest from reference TRBV7-8 and TRBJ2-7): GAGVSQSPRYKVAKRGQDVALRCDPISGHVSLFWYQQALGQGPEFLTYFQNEAQLDKSGLPSDRFFAERPEGSVSTLKIQRTQQEDSAVYLCASSLGDSEQYFGPGTRLTVT.

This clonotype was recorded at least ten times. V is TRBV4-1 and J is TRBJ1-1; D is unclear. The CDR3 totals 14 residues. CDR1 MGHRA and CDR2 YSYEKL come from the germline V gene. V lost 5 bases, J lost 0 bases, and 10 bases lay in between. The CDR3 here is CASSYGEMNTEAFF. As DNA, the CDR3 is TGCGCCAGCAGCTATGGAGAGATGAACACTGAAGCTTTCTTT.

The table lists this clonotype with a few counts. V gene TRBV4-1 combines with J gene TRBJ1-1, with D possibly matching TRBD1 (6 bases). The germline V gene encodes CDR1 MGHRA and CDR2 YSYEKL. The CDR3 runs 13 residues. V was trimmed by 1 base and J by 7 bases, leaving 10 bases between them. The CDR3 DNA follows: TGCGCCAGCAGCCAAGTCAAGGGGGATGAAGCTTTCTTT. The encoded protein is CASSQVKGDEAFF.

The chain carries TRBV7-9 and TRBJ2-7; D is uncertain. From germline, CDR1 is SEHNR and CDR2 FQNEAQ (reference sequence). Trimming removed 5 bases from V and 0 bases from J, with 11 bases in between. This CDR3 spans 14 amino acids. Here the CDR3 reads CASSPLDTSYEQYF. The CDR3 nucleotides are TGTGCCAGCAGCCCATTAGACACCTCCTACGAGCAGTACTTC.

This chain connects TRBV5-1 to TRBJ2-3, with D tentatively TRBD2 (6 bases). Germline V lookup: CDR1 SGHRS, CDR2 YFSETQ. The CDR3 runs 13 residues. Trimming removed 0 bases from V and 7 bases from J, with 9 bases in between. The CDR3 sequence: CASSLAAGNTQYF. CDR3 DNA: TGCGCCAGCAGCTTGGCGGCGGGGAATACGCAGTATTTT. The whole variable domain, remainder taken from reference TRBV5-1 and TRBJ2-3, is KAGVTQTPRYLIKTRGQQVTLSCSPISGHRSVSWYQQTPGQGLQFLFEYFSETQRNKGNFPGRFSGRQFSNSRSEMNVSTLELGDSALYLCASSLAAGNTQYFGPGTRLTVL.

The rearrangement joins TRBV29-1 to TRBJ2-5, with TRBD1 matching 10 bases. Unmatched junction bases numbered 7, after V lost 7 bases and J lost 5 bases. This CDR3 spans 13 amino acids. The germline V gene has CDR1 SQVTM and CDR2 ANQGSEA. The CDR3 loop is CSAPGQGWETQYF. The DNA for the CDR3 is TGCAGCGCCCCGGGACAGGGGTGGGAGACCCAGTACTTC.

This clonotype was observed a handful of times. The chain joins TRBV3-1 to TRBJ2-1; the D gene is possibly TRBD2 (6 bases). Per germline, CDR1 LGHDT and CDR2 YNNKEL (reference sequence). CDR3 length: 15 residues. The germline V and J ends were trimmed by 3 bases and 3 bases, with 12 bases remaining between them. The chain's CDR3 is CASSQGGPYYNEQFF. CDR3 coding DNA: TGTGCCAGCAGCCAGGGGGGACCGTACTACAATGAGCAGTTCTTC.

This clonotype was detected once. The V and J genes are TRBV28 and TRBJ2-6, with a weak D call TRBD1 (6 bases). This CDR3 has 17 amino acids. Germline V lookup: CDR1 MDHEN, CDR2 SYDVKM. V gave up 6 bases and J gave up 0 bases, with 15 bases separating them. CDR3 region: CASSTQGWISGANVLTF. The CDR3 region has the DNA TGTGCCAGCAGCACGCAGGGGTGGATCTCTGGGGCCAACGTCCTGACTTTC.

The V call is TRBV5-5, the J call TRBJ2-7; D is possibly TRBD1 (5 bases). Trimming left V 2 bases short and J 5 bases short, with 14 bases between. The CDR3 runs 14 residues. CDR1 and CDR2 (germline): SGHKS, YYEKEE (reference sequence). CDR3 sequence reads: CASSFPETEHEQYF. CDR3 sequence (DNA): TGTGCCAGCAGCTTCCCCGAGACAGAACACGAGCAGTACTTC.

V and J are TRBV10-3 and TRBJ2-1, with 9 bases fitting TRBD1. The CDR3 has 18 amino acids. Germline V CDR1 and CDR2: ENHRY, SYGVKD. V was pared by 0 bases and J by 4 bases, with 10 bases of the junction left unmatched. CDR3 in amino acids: CAISESDTGDRVYNEQFF. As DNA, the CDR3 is TGTGCCATCAGTGAGTCCGACACGGGGGACAGGGTTTACAATGAGCAGTTCTTC.

The CDR3 loop is CASSLAGTGSYNEQFF. CDR3 bases: TGTGCCAGCAGCTTAGCTGGGACAGGCTCCTACAATGAGCAGTTCTTC. The chain recombines TRBV7-9 with TRBJ2-1; the match to TRBD1 covers 8 bases. V gave up 0 bases and J gave up 0 bases; unmatched junction bases: 1. Germline V CDR1 and CDR2: SEHNR, FQNEAQ (reference sequence). There are 16 residues in the CDR3.

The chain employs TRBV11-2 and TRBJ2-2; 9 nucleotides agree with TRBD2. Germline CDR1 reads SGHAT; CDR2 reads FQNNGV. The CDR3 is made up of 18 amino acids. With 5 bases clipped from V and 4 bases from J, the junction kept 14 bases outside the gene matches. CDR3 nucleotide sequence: TGTGCCAGCAGCGACTTCCAGGGGCGGGAGGGAAGCACCGGGGAGCTGTTTTTT. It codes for CASSDFQGREGSTGELFF.

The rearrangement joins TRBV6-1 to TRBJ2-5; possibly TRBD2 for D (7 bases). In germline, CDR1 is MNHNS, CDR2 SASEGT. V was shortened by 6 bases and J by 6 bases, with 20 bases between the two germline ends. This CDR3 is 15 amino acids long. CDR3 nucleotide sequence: TGTGCCAGCAGCGGGGGGCGTCCTACAAGAAAGACCCAGTACTTC. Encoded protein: CASSGGRPTRKTQYF.

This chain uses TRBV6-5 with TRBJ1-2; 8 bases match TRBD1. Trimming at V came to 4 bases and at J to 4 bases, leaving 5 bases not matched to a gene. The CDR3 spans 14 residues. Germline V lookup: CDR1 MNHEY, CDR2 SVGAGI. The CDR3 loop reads CASSSATGVYGYTF. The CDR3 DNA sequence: TGTGCCAGCAGTTCCGCGACAGGGGTCTATGGCTACACCTTC.

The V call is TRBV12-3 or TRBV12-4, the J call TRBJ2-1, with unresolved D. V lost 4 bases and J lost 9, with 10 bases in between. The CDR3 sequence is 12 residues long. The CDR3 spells CASSSGYGEQFF. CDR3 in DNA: TGTGCCAGCAGTTCCGGCTACGGTGAGCAGTTCTTC.

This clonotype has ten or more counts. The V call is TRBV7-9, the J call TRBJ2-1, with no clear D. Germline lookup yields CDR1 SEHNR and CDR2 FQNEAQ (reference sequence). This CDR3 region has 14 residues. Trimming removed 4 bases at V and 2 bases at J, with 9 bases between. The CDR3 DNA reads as TGTGCCAGCAGCTATTCTCTGACCTACAATGAGCAGTTCTTC. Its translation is CASSYSLTYNEQFF.

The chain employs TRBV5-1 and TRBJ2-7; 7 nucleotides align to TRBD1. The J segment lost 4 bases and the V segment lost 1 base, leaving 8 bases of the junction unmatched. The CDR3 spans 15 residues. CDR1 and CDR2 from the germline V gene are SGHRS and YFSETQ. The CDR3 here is CASSLQRDRTYEQYF. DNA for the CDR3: TGCGCCAGCAGCTTGCAACGGGACAGAACTTACGAGCAGTACTTC.

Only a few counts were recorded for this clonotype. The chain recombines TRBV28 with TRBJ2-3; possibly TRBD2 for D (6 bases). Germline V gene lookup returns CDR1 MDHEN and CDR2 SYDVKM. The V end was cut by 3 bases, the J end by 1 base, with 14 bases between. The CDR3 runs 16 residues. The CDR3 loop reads CASSFSSWEGTDTQYF. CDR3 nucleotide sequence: TGTGCCAGCAGTTTTTCGTCGTGGGAGGGCACAGATACGCAGTATTTT.

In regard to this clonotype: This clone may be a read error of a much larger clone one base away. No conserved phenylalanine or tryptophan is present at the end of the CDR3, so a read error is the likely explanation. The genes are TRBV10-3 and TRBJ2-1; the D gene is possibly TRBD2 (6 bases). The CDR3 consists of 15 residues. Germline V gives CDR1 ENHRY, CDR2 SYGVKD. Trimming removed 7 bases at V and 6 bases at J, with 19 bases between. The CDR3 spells CAINKSGVKVNEQFS. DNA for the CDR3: TGTGCCATCAATAAATCGGGAGTAAAGGTCAATGAGCAGTTCTCC.

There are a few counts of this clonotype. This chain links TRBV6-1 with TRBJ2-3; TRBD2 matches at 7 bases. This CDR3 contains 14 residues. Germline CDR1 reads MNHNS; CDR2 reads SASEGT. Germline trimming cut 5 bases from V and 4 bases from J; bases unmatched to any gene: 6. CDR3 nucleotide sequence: TGTGCCAGCAGTCAGACTAGCTCCCCAGATACGCAGTATTTT. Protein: CASSQTSSPDTQYF.

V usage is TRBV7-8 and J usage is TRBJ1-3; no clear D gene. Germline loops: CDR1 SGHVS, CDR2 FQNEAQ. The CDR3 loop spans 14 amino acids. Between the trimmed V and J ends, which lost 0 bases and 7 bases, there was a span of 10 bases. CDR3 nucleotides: TGTGCCAGCAGCTTAGCGGTGGTAGAGAACACCATATATTTT. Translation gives CASSLAVVENTIYF. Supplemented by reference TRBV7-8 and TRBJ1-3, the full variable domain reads GAGVSQSPRYKVAKRGQDVALRCDPISGHVSLFWYQQALGQGPEFLTYFQNEAQLDKSGLPSDRFFAERPEGSVSTLKIQRTQQEDSAVYLCASSLAVVENTIYFGEGSWLTVV.

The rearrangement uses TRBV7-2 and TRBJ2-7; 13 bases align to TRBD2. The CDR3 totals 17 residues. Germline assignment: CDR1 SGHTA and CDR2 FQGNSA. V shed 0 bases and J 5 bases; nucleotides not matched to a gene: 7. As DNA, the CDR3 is TGTGCCAGCAGCTTAGCCCTTGGACTAGCGGGAGTGGACGAGCAGTACTTC. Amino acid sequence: CASSLALGLAGVDEQYF.

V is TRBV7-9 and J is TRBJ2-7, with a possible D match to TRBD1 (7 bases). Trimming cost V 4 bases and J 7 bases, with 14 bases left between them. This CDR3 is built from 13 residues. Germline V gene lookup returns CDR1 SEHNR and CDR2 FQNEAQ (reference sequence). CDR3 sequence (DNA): TGTGCCAGCAGCTACAGGGGCGGGGAGGAGCAGTACTTC. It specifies CASSYRGGEEQYF.

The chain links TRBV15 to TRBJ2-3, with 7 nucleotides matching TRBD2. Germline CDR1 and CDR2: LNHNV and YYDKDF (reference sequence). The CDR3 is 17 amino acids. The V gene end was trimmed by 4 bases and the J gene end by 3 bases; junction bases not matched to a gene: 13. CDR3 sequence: CATSKPGTLAETDTQYF. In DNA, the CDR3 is TGTGCCACCAGCAAGCCCGGGACCCTAGCGGAGACAGATACGCAGTATTTT.